What follows describes a single TCR beta chain. As processed by the authors: Estimation of nucleated cell counts relied on the amplification of reference gene primers. Using immunoSEQ multiplex PCR, the repertoire was profiled, and TCRdb retains in-frame clones only, with some absent. That table supplies the V and J calls and clone size; D and trimming were determined from the DNA. The sample lists 180,000 or so clones, 60% to 80% occurring once. This sample was included in a study of blood T cell repertoires in COVID-19. The overall study: In each case, the material was cDNA or gDNA derived from T cells, B-cell-depleted T cells, or PBMCs.

This CDR3 region has 14 residues. Trimming removed 3 bases from V and 3 bases from J; junction bases left unmatched: 3. Germline-derived CDR1 and CDR2 are SNHLY and FYNNEI. Those who participated ranged in age from roughly 18 to 100 years and resided in about two dozen US areas. Participants were placed into cohorts based on the clinical history they reported. The clonotype comes from a man in his sixties who had been exposed to COVID-19. The sequenced material came from PBMCs or T cells enriched from blood (not recorded which). The chain couples TRBV2 to TRBJ2-7; 9 bases agree with TRBD2. In nucleotides, the CDR3 is TGTGCCAGCAGTGAGGAAGCGGGAGGCTACGAGCAGTACTTC. This gives the protein CASSEEAGGYEQYF.